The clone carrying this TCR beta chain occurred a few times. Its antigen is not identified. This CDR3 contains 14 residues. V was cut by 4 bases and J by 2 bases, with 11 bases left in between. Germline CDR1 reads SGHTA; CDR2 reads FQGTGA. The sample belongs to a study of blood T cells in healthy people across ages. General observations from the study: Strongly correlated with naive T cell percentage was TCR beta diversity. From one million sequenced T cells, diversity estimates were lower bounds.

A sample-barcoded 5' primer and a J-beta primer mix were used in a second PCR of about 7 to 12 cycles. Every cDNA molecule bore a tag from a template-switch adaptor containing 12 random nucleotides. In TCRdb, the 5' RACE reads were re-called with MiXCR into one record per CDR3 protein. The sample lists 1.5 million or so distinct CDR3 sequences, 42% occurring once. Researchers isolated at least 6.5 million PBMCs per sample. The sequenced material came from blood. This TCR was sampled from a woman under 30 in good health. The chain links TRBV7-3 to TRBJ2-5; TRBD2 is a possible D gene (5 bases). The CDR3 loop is CASSSGNVQETQYF. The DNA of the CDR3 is TGTGCCAGCAGCTCCGGGAACGTACAAGAGACCCAGTACTTC.